This T cell receptor beta chain was sequenced for a study of T cell repertoires in cytomegalovirus infection (dated by TCRdb to about 2019). Regarding the study in general: Alongside well-studied HLA-B-restricted epitopes, the peptide stimulations were aimed at recently identified HLA-C-restricted CMV epitopes, whose presentation resists viral immunomodulation. Because public TCR beta signatures pointed to carriage of CMV infection together with the matching HLA type, the HLA type of each donor mattered for the analysis. General findings and caveats noted by the study authors: In both this cohort and an independent roughly 400-donor cohort, the cumulative frequency of public TCR beta family members distinguished carriers of CMV infection plus the relevant HLA type. In the ex vivo response, HLA-C-restricted CMV-specific TCR beta clonotypes were dominant, and in two of eight donors the single most frequent clonotype came from this HLA-C-restricted group.

Data came from an Illumina HiSeq 1500. TCRdb itself trimmed the public reads at Q25 with fastp, ran MiXCR and retained productive beta chains. Each entry is one CDR3 protein sequence, shown with its most common DNA and genes. This sample has about 770,000 distinct CDR3 sequences in its table, and almost 30% of those were observed once. In total, the top ten clones hold around 14% of the sample. This clonotype was found a few times. Its recognized antigen is unknown. Base qualities were left out, and no much larger clone turns up one base away. The intended sense of this specimen's treatment or condition label: in vitro stimulation with specific CMV peptide epitopes to enrich CMV-specific T cells. The receptor was derived from a human donor in good health (CMV status not recorded). Some clones in this sample may be carry-over from other donors' samples. Sequenced here: cultured CD8+ T cells from PBMCs, sampled from culture after CMV antigen stimulation.

The nucleotides read TGTGCCAGCAGTGAGGCAGGGGAAGACTATGGCTACACCTTC. Its protein product is CASSEAGEDYGYTF. The rearranged chain carries TRBV2 and TRBJ1-2; TRBD1 could be the D gene, as 6 bases match. The CDR3, from cysteine to phenylalanine, totals 14 residues. Only the CDR3 DNA is retained, 42 bases long and in frame from the first base. The junction shows trimming of 3 bases on V and 3 bases on J, plus 11 bases between the germline ends. The germline V gene encodes CDR1 SNHLY and CDR2 FYNNEI.